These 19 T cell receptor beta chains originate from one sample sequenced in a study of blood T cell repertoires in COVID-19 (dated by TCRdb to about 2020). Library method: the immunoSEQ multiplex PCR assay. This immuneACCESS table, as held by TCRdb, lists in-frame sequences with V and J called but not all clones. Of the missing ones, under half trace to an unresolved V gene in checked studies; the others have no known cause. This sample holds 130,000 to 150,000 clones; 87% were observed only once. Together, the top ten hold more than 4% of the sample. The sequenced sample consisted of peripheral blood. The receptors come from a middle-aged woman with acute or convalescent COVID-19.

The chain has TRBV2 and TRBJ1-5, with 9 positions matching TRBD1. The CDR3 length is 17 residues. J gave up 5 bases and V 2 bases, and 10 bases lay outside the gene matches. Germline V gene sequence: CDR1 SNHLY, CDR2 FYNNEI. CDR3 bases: TGTGCCAGCAGTGAAAATCTCGGGACAGGGTCCCATCAGCCCCAGCATTTT. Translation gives CASSENLGTGSHQPQHF.

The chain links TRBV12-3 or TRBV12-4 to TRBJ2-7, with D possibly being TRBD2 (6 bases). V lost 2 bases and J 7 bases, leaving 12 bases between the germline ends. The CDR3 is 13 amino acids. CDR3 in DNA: TGTGCCAGCAGTTTAAGTGGGGCGGGGGAGCAGTACTTC. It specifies CASSLSGAGEQYF.

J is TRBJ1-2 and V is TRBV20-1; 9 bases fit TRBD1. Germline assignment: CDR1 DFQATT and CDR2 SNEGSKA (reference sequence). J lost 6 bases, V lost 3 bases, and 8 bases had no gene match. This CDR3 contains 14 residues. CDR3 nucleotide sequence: TGCAGTGCTAGTGTTTTGACAGGGGGTAATGGCTACACCTTC. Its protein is CSASVLTGGNGYTF.

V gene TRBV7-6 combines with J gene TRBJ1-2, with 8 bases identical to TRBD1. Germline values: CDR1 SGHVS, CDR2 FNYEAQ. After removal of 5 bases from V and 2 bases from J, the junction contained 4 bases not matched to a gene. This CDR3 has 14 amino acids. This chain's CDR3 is CASSPGQDNYGYTF. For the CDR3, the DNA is TGTGCCAGCAGCCCGGGACAGGACAACTATGGCTACACCTTC. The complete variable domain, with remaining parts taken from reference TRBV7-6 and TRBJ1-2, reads GAGVSQSPRYKVTKRGQDVALRCDPISGHVSLYWYRQALGQGPEFLTYFNYEAQQDKSGLPNDRFSAERPEGSISTLTIQRTEQRDSAMYRCASSPGQDNYGYTFGSGTRLTVV.

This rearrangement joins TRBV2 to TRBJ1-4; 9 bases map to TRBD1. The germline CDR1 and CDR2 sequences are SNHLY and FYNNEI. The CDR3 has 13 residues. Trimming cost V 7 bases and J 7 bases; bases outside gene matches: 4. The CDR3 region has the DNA TGTGCCAGCAACCGGGACAGGGCTGAAAAACTGTTTTTT. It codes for CASNRDRAEKLFF.

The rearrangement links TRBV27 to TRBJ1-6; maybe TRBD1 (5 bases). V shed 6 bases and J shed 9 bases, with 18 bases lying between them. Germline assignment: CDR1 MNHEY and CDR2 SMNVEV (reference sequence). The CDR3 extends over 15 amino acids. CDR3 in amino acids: CASRAGVTVGSPLHF. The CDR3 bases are TGTGCCAGCAGGGCGGGAGTGACAGTGGGTTCACCCCTCCACTTT.

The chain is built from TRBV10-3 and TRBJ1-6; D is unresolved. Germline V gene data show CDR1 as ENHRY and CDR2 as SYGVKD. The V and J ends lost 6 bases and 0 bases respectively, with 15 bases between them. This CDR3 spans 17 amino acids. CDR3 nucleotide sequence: TGTGCCATCAGCTACGCAAATATCCGCTCCTATAATTCACCCCTCCACTTT. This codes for CAISYANIRSYNSPLHF.

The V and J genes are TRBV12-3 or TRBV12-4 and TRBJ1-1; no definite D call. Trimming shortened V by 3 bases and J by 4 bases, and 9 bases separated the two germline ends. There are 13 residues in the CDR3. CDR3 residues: CASSLNGITEAFF. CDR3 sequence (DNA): TGTGCCAGCAGTTTGAACGGTATCACTGAAGCTTTCTTT.

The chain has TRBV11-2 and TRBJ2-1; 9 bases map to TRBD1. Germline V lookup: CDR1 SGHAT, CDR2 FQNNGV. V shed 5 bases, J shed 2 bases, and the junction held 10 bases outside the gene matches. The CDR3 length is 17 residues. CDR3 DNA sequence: TGTGCCAGCAGCCCCAACCCGGACAGGGGTACCTACAATGAGCAGTTCTTC. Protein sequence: CASSPNPDRGTYNEQFF.

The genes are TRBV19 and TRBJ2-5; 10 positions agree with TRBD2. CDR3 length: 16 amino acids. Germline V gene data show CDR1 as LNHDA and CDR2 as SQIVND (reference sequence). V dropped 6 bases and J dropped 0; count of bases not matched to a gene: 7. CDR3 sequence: CASSPTSGLYQETQYF. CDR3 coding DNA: TGTGCCAGTAGCCCGACTAGCGGGCTGTACCAAGAGACCCAGTACTTC.

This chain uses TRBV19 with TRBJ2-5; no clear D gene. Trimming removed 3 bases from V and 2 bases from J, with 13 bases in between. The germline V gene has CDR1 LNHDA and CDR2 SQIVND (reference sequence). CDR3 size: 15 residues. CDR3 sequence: CASSIMISVQETQYF. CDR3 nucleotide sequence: TGTGCCAGTAGTATCATGATCAGCGTTCAAGAGACCCAGTACTTC.

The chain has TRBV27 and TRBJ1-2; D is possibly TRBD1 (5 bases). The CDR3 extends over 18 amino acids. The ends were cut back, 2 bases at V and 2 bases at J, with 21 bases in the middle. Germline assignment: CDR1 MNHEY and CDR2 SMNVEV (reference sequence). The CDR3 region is CASSLPLGGTGANYGYTF. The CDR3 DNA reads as TGTGCCAGCAGTTTACCCCTCGGCGGTACAGGTGCCAACTATGGCTACACCTTC.

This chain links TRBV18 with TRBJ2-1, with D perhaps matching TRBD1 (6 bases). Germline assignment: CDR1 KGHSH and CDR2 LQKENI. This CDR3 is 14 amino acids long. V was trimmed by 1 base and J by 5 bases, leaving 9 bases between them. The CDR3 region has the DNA TGTGCCAGCTCACCACAGACAGGCAACAATGAGCAGTTCTTC. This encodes CASSPQTGNNEQFF.

The CDR3 here is CAWSPRSIETQYF. The CDR3 nucleotides read TGTGCCTGGTCCCCAAGGAGCATAGAGACCCAGTACTTC. This chain links TRBV30 with TRBJ2-5; D is ambiguous. The CDR3 sequence is 13 residues long. Germline V gives CDR1 GTSNPN, CDR2 SVGIG (reference sequence). V lost 5 bases and J lost 4, with 14 bases in between. Together with reference TRBV30 and TRBJ2-5, the CDR3 gives the full variable domain: SQTIHQWPATLVQPVGSPLSLECTVEGTSNPNLYWYRQAAGRGLQLLFYSVGIGQISSEVPQNLSASRPQDRQFILSSKKLLLSDSGFYLCAWSPRSIETQYFGPGTRLLVL.

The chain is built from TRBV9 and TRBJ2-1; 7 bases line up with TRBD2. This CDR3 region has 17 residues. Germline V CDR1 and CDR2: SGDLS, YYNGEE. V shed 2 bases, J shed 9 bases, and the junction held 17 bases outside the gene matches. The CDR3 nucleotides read TGTGCCAGCAGCGTGCACCGTGGGCTAGCGGAGGGCAGTGAGCAGTTCTTC. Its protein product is CASSVHRGLAEGSEQFF.

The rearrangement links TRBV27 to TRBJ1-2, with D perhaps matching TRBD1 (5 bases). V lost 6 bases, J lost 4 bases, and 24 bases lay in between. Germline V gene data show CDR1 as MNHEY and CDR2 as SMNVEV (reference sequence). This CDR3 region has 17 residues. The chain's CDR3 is CASRNLDTRQNPYGYTF. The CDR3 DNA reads TGTGCCAGCAGAAACCTCGATACCCGACAGAATCCCTATGGCTACACCTTC.

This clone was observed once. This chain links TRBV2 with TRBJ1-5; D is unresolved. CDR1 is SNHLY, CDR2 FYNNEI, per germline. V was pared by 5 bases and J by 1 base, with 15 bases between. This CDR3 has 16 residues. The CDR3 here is CASSNSPGVSNQPQHF. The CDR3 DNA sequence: TGTGCCAGCAGTAACTCCCCCGGGGTAAGCAATCAGCCCCAGCATTTT.

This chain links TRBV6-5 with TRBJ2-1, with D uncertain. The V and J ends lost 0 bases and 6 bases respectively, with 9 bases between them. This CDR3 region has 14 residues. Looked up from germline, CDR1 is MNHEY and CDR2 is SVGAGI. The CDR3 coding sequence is TGTGCCAGCAGTTACTCTAGCCACTTCAATGAGCAGTTCTTC. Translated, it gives CASSYSSHFNEQFF.

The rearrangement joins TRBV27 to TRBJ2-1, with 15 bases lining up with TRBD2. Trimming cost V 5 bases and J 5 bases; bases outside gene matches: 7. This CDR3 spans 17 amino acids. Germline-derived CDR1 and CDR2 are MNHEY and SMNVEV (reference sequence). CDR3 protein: CASSRTSGRADHNEQFF. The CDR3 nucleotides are TGTGCCAGCAGTAGGACTAGCGGGAGGGCCGACCACAATGAGCAGTTCTTC.